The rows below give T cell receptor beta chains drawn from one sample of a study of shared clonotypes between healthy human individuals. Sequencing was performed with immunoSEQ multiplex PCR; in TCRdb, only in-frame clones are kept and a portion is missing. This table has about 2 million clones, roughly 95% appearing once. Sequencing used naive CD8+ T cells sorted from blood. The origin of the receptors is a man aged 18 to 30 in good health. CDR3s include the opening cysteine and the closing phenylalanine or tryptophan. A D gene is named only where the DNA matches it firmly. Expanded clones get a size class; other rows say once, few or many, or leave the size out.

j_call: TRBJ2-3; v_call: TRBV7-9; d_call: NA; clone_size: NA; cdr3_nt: TGTGCCAGCAGCTTATTAGAGACTAGTCGGGCAAACACAGATACGCAGTATTTT; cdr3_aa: CASSLLETSRANTDTQYF
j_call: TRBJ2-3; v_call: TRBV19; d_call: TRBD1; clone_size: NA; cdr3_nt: TGTGCCAGTAGTACCGACAGGGCTGGAGATACGCAGTATTTT; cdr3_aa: CASSTDRAGDTQYF
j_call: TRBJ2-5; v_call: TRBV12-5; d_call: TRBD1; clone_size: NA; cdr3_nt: TGTGCTAGTGGTTTGACTGACAGGGGTCAAGAGACCCAGTACTTC; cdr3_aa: CASGLTDRGQETQYF
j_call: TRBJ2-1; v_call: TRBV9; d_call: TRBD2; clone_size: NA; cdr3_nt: TGTGCCAGCAGCGCCTCGCCGCTAGCGGGGGTTTACAATGAGCAGTTCTTC; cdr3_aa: CASSASPLAGVYNEQFF
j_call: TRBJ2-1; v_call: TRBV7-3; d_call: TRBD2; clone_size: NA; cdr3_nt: TGTGCCAGCAGCTCAATAGCGGGGGGCTCCTACAATGAGCAGTTCTTC; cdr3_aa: CASSSIAGGSYNEQFF
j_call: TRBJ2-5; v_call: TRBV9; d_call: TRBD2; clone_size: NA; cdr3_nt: TGTGCCAGCAGCGTTAGCGGGGGGAACCAAGAGACCCAGTACTTC; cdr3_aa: CASSVSGGNQETQYF
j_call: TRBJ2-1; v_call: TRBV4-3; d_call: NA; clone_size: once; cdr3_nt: TGCGCCAGCAGCCAAGCCGGGTCGTTCTACAATGAGCAGTTCTTC; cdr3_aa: CASSQAGSFYNEQFF
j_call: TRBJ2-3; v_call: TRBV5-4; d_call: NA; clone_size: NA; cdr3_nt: TGTGCCAGCAGCCCCCTCGACTCCACAGATACGCAGTATTTT; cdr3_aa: CASSPLDSTDTQYF
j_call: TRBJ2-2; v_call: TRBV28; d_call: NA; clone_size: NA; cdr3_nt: TGTGCCAGCAGTGCGGACGGAACCGGGGAGCTGTTTTTT; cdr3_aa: CASSADGTGELFF
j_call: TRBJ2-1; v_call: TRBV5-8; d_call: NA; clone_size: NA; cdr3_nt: TGTGCCAGCAGCTTGGGTTTTAGCGATTACAATGAGCAGTTCTTC; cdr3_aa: CASSLGFSDYNEQFF
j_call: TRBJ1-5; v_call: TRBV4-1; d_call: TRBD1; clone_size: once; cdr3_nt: TGCGCCAGCAGCCAAGGATTACGACAGGGGGATCATCAGCCCCAGCATTTT; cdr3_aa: CASSQGLRQGDHQPQHF
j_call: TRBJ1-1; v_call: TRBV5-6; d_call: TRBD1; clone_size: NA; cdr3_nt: TGTGCCAGCAGCGAAGCACAGGGGGCTCGCGAAACTGAAGCTTTCTTT; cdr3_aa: CASSEAQGARETEAFF
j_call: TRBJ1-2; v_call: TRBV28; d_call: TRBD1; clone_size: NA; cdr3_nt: TGTGCCAGCAGTTTTGGGACAGGGCTCAATGGCTACACCTTC; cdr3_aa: CASSFGTGLNGYTF
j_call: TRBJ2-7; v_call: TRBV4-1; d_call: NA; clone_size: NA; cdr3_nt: TGCGCCAGCAGCCAAGGGGCCGGGACAAACGAGCAGTACTTC; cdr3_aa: CASSQGAGTNEQYF
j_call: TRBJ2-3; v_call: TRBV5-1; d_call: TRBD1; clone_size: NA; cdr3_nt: TGCGCCAGCAGCTTGGGACAGGGGCTGCCAGATACGCAGTATTTT; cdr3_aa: CASSLGQGLPDTQYF
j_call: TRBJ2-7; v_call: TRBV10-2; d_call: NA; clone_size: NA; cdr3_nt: TGCGCCAGCAGTCCCGGACTCGGCTACGAGCAGTACTTC; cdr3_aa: CASSPGLGYEQYF
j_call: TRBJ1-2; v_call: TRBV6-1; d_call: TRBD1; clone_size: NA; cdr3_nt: TGTGCCAGCAGTCCTGGACAGGGGATTATAGATGGCTACACCTTC; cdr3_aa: CASSPGQGIIDGYTF
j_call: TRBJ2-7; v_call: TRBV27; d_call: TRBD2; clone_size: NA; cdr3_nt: TGTGCCAGCAGGCCTGGGACTAGCGGGCACTACGAGCAGTACTTC; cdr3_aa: CASRPGTSGHYEQYF
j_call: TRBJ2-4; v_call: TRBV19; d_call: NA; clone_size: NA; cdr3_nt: TGTGCCAGTAGTTCCCAACAGGGAGAGTTGAACTTC; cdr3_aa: CASSSQQGELNF
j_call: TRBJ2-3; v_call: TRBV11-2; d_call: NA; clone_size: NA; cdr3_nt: TGTGCCAGCAGCTCTACCGCAGGAGCGGTATGGACAGATACGCAGTATTTT; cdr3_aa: CASSSTAGAVWTDTQYF
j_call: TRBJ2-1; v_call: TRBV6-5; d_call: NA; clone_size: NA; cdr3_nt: TGTGCCAGCAGTTACCGAAATCCCGGTGAGCAGTTCTTC; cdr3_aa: CASSYRNPGEQFF
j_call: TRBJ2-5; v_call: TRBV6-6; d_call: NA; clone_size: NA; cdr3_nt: TGTGCCAGCGTCCGGGGGAACCAAGAGACCCAGTACTTC; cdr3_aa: CASVRGNQETQYF
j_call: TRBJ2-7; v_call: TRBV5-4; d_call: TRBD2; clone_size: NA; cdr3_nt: TGTGCCAGCAGCTTTCTAGCGGGAGGGCCGAACGAGCAGTACTTC; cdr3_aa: CASSFLAGGPNEQYF
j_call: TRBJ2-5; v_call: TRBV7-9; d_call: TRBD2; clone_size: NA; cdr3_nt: TGTGCCAGCAGCCCCCGGGTCGGGGGAGGGGAGACCCAGTACTTC; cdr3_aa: CASSPRVGGGETQYF
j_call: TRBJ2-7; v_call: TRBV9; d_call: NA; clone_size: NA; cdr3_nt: TGTGCCAGCAGCGTAGATTTGGACTCGGTTTACGAGCAGTACTTC; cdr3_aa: CASSVDLDSVYEQYF
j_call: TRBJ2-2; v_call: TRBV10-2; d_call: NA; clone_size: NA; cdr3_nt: TGCGCCAGCAAGTCCGGGGAGCTGTTTTTT; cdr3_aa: CASKSGELFF
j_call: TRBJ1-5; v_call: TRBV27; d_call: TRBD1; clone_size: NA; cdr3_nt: TGTGCCAGCAGCCCAGGGGGCTGGGAGCCCCAGCATTTT; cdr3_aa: CASSPGGWEPQHF
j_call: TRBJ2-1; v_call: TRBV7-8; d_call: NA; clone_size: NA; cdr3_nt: TGTGCCAGCAGCTTAGTGGGGGTTAGTGAGCAGTTCTTC; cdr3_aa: CASSLVGVSEQFF
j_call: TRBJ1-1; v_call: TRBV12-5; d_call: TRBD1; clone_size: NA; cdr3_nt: TGTGCTAGTGGCACCGGACAGGATACTGAAGCTTTCTTT; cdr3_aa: CASGTGQDTEAFF
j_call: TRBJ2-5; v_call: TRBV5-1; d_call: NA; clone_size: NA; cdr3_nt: TGCGCCAGCAGCTTGGCCTTGGTCGGCCAAGAGACCCAGTACTTC; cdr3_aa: CASSLALVGQETQYF
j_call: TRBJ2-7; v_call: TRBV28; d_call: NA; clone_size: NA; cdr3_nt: TGTGCCAGCAGTGCCTGGGGGGAAGGCGGGGAGCAGTACTTC; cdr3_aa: CASSAWGEGGEQYF
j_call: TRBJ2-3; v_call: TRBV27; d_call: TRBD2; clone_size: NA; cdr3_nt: TGTGCCAGCAGTTTGGGGACTAGCGGGATTTTCACAGATACGCAGTATTTT; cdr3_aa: CASSLGTSGIFTDTQYF
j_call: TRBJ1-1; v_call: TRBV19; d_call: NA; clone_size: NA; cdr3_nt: TGTGCCAGTAGTATAGATCGGGAGAGGGGGGAAACTGAAGCTTTCTTT; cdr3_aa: CASSIDRERGETEAFF
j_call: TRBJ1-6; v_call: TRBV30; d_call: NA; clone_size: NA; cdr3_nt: TGTGCCTGGAGTGACCCGGGACTCGGCGTTTCACCCCTCCACTTT; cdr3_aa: CAWSDPGLGVSPLHF
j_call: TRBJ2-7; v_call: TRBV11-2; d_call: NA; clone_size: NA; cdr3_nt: TGTGCCAGCAGCCCACATTCCTACGAGCAGTACTTC; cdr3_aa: CASSPHSYEQYF
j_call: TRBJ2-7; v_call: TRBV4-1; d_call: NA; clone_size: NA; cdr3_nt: TGCGCCAGCAGCGAACGGACAGCCTCCTACGAGCAGTACTTC; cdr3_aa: CASSERTASYEQYF
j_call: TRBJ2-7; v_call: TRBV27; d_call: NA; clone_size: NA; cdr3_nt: TGTGCCAGCAGTTTACGGGGAAACTACGAGCAGTACTTC; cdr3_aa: CASSLRGNYEQYF
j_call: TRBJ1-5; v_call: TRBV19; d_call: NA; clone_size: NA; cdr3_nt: TGTGCCAGTAGTAAGGCTGACAATCAGCCCCAGCATTTT; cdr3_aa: CASSKADNQPQHF
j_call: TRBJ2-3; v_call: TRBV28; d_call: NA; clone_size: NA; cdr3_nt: TGTGCCAGCAGCCTCGGGGCAGATACGCAGTATTTT; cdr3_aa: CASSLGADTQYF
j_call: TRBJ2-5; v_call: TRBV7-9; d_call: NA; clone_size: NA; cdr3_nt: TGTGCCAGCAGCACGCCGGGACCCTCGGAGGAGACCCAGTACTTC; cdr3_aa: CASSTPGPSEETQYF
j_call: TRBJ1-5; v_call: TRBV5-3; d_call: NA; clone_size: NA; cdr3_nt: TGTGCCAGAAGCTCCCGCAAGCGGGACATAGGCCAGCCCCAGCATTTT; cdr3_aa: CARSSRKRDIGQPQHF